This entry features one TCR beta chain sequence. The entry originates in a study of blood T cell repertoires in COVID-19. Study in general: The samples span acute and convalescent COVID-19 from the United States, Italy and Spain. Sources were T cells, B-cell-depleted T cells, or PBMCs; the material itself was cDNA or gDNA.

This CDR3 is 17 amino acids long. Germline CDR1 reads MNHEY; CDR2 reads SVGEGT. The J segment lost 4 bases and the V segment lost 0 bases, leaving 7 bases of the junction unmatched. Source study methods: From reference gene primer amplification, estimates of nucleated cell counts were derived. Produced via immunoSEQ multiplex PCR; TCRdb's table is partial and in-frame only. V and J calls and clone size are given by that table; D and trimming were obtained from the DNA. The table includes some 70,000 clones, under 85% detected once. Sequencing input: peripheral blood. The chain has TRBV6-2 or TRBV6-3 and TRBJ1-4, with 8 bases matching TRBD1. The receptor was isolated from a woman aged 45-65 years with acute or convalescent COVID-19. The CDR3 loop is CASSYSSGQGINEKLFF. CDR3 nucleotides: TGTGCCAGCAGTTACTCGTCCGGACAGGGAATTAATGAAAAACTGTTTTTT.